The present TCR beta chain was sequenced within a study of cytomegalovirus exposure and HLA in healthy donors. Libraries were prepared by immunoSEQ multiplex PCR; TCRdb keeps only in-frame clonotypes and omits some of them. This sample yields 260,000 or so clones, of which around 89% are seen a single time; over 0.7% belongs to the top ten. The study, taken as a whole, reports: One later analysis, an examination of the roughly 130 validation repertoires, found that first-cohort TCR clusters tended to co-occur in them.

Worth noting for this clone: What it binds is unknown.

The CDR3 extends over 14 amino acids. The chain combines TRBV21-1 with TRBJ1-2; the table gives TRBD1 as D, unverified against the DNA. TRBV21-1 is a pseudogene. Sequencing input: PBMCs. The TCR was taken from a woman aged 18-29 years in good health and CMV-seronegative. CDR3 DNA sequence: TGTGCCAGCAGCAAAGATAACAGGGGACGAGGCTACACCTTC. This gives the protein CASSKDNRGRGYTF.